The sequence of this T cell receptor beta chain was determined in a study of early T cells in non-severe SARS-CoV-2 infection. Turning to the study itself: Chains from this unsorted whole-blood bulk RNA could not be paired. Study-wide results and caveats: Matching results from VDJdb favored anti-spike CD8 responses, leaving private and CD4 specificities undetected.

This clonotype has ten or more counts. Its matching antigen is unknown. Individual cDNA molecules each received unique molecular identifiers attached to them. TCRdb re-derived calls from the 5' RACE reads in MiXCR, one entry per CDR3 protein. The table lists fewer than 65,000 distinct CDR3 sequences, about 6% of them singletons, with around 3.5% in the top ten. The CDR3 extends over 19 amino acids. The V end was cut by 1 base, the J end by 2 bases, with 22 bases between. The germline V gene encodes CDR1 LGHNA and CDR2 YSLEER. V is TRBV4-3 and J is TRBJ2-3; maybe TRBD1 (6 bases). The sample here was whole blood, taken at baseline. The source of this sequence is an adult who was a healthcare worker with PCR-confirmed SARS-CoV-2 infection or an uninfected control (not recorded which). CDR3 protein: CASSQGIPTGRGYTDTQYF. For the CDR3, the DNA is TGCGCCAGCAGCCAAGGGATACCCACGGGCAGGGGATACACAGATACGCAGTATTTT.